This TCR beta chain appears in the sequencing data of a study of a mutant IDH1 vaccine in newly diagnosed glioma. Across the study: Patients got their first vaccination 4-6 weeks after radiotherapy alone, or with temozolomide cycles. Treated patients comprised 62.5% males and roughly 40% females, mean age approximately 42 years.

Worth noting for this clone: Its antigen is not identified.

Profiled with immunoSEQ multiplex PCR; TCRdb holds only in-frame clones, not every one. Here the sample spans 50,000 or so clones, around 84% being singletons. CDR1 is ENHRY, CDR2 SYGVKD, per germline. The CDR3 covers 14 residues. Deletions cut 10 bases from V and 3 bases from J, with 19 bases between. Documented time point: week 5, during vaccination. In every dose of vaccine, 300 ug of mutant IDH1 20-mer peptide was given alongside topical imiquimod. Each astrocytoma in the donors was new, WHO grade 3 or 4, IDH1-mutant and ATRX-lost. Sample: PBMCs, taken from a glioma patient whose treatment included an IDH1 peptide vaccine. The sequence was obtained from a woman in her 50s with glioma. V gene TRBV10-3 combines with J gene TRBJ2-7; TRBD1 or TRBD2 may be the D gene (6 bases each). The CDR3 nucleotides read TGTGCCAGCAGCCCCGGGCGGGGACACTACGAGCAGTACTTC. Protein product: CASSPGRGHYEQYF.